The clone carrying this T cell receptor (beta chain) was counted ten times or more. Antigen: not known. The TCR beta library used iRepertoire HTBI primers with Arm-PCR amplification of CDR3. TCRdb re-derived calls from the multiplex PCR reads in MiXCR, one entry per CDR3 protein. The repertoire includes hundreds of thousands of distinct CDR3 sequences, 16% of them detected once, and 9.5% to 12% sits in the top ten. This sample is part of a study of regulatory T cells in long-lasting Graves disease. Findings of the study overall: With approximately 2,500 shared public clonotypes, persistent patients exceeded new patients, who shared about a thousand. TCR diversity was lower in persistent Graves' patients than in newly diagnosed ones.

The V segment lost 4 bases and the J segment 6 bases; nucleotides outside the gene matches: 6. The CDR3 extends over 14 amino acids. Germline V gene sequence: CDR1 SGHRS, CDR2 YFSETQ. Stated time point: newly diagnosed GD, antithyroid drugs for less than 3 months. With RNA extracted from PBMCs as input, the TCR library was made. These data were also reused for a study on T cells in Graves' hyperthyroidism and ophthalmopathy. That work adds: Patients aged 18 to 65 with hyperthyroidism were newly diagnosed, with duration under 2 months. Clonotypes that were expanded in thyroid above 0.001 mostly appeared in blood too.

The receptor's source is a woman under 40 with Graves disease. Here the sequenced sample was peripheral blood mononuclear cells (PBMCs), taken at new diagnosis, from a patient treated with antithyroid drugs. V gene TRBV5-1 combines with J gene TRBJ1-4; TRBD1 matches 7 bases. The CDR3 protein is CASSPVQGDEKLFF. Written as DNA, the CDR3 is TGCGCCAGCAGCCCTGTTCAGGGGGATGAAAAACTGTTTTTT.